The 10 T cell receptor beta chains listed next were all sequenced from one sample in a study of shared clonotypes between healthy human individuals. Assay used: immunoSEQ multiplex PCR; TCRdb lists only in-frame clones, some missing. The sample holds 550,000 to 600,000 clones, around three quarters seen once. The sequencing input was PBMCs. The source of these receptors is a woman between 35 and 50 years old in good health. Some clones in this sample may be carry-over from other donors' samples.

This rearrangement joins TRBV28 to TRBJ2-1; D gene ambiguous. Per the germline V gene, CDR1 is MDHEN and CDR2 is SYDVKM. Trimming cost V 8 bases and J 2 bases, with 7 bases left between them. The CDR3 is 12 amino acids. The CDR3 reads CASGGTYNEQFF. The CDR3 DNA sequence: TGTGCCAGCGGCGGCACCTACAATGAGCAGTTCTTC.

A remark on this clone: No DNA is shown, since the ends of the CDR3 on it are uncertain; the CDR3 is the one TCRdb lists. The chain combines TRBV21-1 with TRBJ2-7; no DNA check was done on the table's D call, TRBD1. TRBV21-1 is designated a pseudogene. The CDR3 extends over 17 residues, inclusive of both ends. This chain's CDR3 is CASSKVLVGQGAYEQYF.

V is TRBV5-5 and J is TRBJ1-2; perhaps TRBD1 as D (5 bases). This CDR3 comprises 12 residues. Trimming took off 4 bases at V and 8 bases at J, with 12 bases between the two ends. The germline gives CDR1 SGHKS, CDR2 YYEKEE (reference sequence). CDR3 sequence reads: CASSGARVGYTF. DNA of the CDR3: TGTGCCAGCAGCGGTGCCAGGGTAGGCTACACCTTC.

V and J are TRBV9 and TRBJ2-5; TRBD2 agrees at 8 bases. Germline CDR1 is SGDLS and CDR2 is YYNGEE. CDR3 length: 15 residues. The V gene end was trimmed by 1 base and the J gene end by 5 bases; junction bases not matched to a gene: 7. CDR3 DNA: TGTGCCAGCAGCGTACTAGGCGGGAGGTGGGAGACCCAGTACTTC. This sequence encodes CASSVLGGRWETQYF.

This clone was recorded a few times. With only one base between it and a far larger clone, this is likely a read error. The chain carries TRBV15 and TRBJ2-3; D possibly corresponds to TRBD1 (6 bases). The CDR3 is made up of 18 amino acids. The V gene's germline CDR1 is LNHNV and CDR2 YYDKDF (reference sequence). CDR3 DNA sequence: TGTGCCACCGGCAGGAAACTGACAGGACTCGGGAGCACAGATACGCAGTATTTT. Protein sequence: CATGRKLTGLGSTDTQYF.

The CDR3 DNA reads TGCAGCGTCTCCCCGGCCATTGGCACAGATACGCAGTATTTT. Translating it yields CSVSPAIGTDTQYF. The rearrangement joins TRBV29-1 to TRBJ2-3; no firm D call. Germline V gives CDR1 SQVTM, CDR2 ANQGSEA. This CDR3 has 14 amino acids. V shed 6 bases and J shed 1 base, with 14 bases lying between them.

This clone appeared once. The rearrangement uses TRBV7-8 and TRBJ2-1; maybe TRBD2 (5 bases). Germline values: CDR1 SGHVS, CDR2 FQNEAQ. V lost 1 base and J 9 bases, leaving 16 bases between the germline ends. CDR3 size: 15 residues. This CDR3 reads CASSLDGVVLSEQFF. CDR3 sequence (DNA): TGTGCCAGCAGCTTAGACGGGGTCGTGCTCAGTGAGCAGTTCTTC.

V gene TRBV5-1 combines with J gene TRBJ2-5; 10 positions match TRBD1. Trimming removed 4 bases from V and 3 bases from J; junction bases left unmatched: 6. The CDR3 loop spans 15 amino acids. CDR1 and CDR2 from the germline V gene are SGHRS and YFSETQ. The CDR3 nucleotides are TGCGCCAGCAGCCCTTCCGGGACAGGGGAAGAGACCCAGTACTTC. Translated: CASSPSGTGEETQYF.

This clone was counted a single time. With only one base between it and a far larger clone, this is likely a read error. The chain links TRBV9 to TRBJ1-2; the D is unclear. The germline V gene encodes CDR1 SGDLS and CDR2 YYNGEE. Trimming stripped 0 bases from V and 0 bases from J, with 12 bases between. CDR3 size: 16 residues. Here the CDR3 reads CASSVGLCSSNYGYTF. In nucleotides, the CDR3 is TGTGCCAGCAGCGTAGGGTTGTGCAGCTCTAACTATGGCTACACCTTC. The whole variable domain, remainder taken from reference TRBV9 and TRBJ1-2, is DSGVTQTPKHLITATGQRVTLRCSPRSGDLSVYWYQQSLDQGLQFLIQYYNGEERAKGNILERFSAQQFPDLHSELNLSSLELGDSALYFCASSVGLCSSNYGYTFGSGTRLTVV.

This rearrangement joins TRBV29-1 to TRBJ2-5; D possibly matches TRBD1 or TRBD2 (5 bases each). Germline V gives CDR1 SQVTM, CDR2 ANQGSEA. V was cut by 6 bases and J by 1 base, with 12 bases left in between. This CDR3 is built from 13 residues. In DNA, the CDR3 is TGCAGCGTGGGGAAGAGGGGCCAAGAGACCCAGTACTTC. This sequence encodes CSVGKRGQETQYF.